This entry lists 30 T cell receptor beta chains sequenced from one sample in a study of cytomegalovirus exposure and HLA in healthy donors. The study ran its PCR with 60 Vbeta and 13 Jbeta primers. TCRdb's copy holds only in-frame clones and misses some; the assay was immunoSEQ multiplex PCR. The table has about 89,000 clones, 85% seen once. Material: PBMCs. Receptors were obtained from a man aged 35 to 55 in good health and CMV-seropositive.

This chain links TRBV6-4 with TRBJ1-6, with TRBD1 matching over 8 bases. CDR1 and CDR2 from the germline V gene are MRHNA and SNTAGT. Trimming took 1 base from V and 7 from J; bases not matched to a gene: 3. CDR3 length: 15 amino acids. The CDR3 nucleotides read TGTGCCAGCAGTGACTTGGCAGGGGGCAATTCACCCCTCCACTTT. Its translation: CASSDLAGGNSPLHF.

CDR3: CASTSGGVGDTQYF. The CDR3 DNA reads TGCGCCAGCACTAGCGGGGGCGTGGGAGATACGCAGTATTTT. The rearrangement uses TRBV5-1 and TRBJ2-3; 10 bases are a match to TRBD2. Germline CDR1 SGHRS, CDR2 YFSETQ. V lost 6 bases, J lost 5 bases, and 6 bases stayed unmatched. The CDR3 has 14 residues.

The chain couples TRBV21-1 to TRBJ2-1; the listed D gene, TRBD2, was not tested against the DNA. TRBV21-1 is given as a pseudogene. The CDR3 length is 16 residues. The CDR3 DNA sequence: TGTGCCAGCAGCAAAGCATCTAGCGGGGGGATGAATGAGCAGTTCTTC. Protein product: CASSKASSGGMNEQFF.

This chain uses TRBV6-5 with TRBJ1-2; D might be TRBD1 (6 bases). This CDR3 spans 15 amino acids. The germline gives CDR1 MNHEY, CDR2 SVGAGI. V shed 6 bases and J shed 8 bases, with 22 bases lying between them. For the CDR3, the DNA is TGTGCCAGCAGCCTGAACAGGGTCCCTTCGGTGGGCTACACCTTC. It translates to CASSLNRVPSVGYTF.

The chain employs TRBV6-5 and TRBJ2-5; perhaps TRBD1 as D (6 bases). The V and J ends lost 0 bases and 5 bases respectively, with 13 bases between them. The CDR3 is made up of 15 amino acids. Germline CDR1 and CDR2: MNHEY and SVGAGI. The CDR3 reads CASSYSGQGSETQYF. The CDR3 DNA follows: TGTGCCAGCAGTTACTCGGGGCAGGGGTCCGAGACCCAGTACTTC.

The chain couples TRBV11-3 to TRBJ2-7; D is undetermined. The germline V gene encodes CDR1 SGHNT and CDR2 YENEEA. Trimming removed 1 base at V and 3 bases at J, with 4 bases between. CDR3 length: 12 residues. The CDR3 is CASSLGVYEQYF. Here the CDR3 DNA reads TGTGCCAGCAGCTTAGGAGTCTACGAGCAGTACTTC.

This clone has just a few counts. This chain joins TRBV7-9 and TRBJ2-3; 9 bases line up with TRBD2. V shed 7 bases and J 2 bases; nucleotides not matched to a gene: 10. Per the germline V gene, CDR1 is SEHNR and CDR2 is FQNEAQ (reference sequence). This CDR3 region has 16 residues. CDR3 DNA: TGTGCCAGCATATCCAACAGCGGGGGGTACACAGATACGCAGTATTTT. Translated, it gives CASISNSGGYTDTQYF.

The CDR3 spells CASSFPGTYEQYF. The CDR3 region has the DNA TGTGCCAGCAGCTTCCCAGGGACCTACGAGCAGTACTTC. This chain connects TRBV5-8 to TRBJ2-7, with a weak D call TRBD1 (5 bases). Trimming pared 2 bases from V and 2 bases from J, leaving 8 bases between. The germline gives CDR1 SGHTS, CDR2 YDEGEE. This CDR3 has 13 amino acids.

J is TRBJ1-5 and V is TRBV19; no firm D call. The CDR3 consists of 15 residues. The V gene's germline CDR1 is LNHDA and CDR2 SQIVND (reference sequence). The ends were cut back, 1 base at V and 0 bases at J, with 7 bases in the middle. The CDR3 sequence is CASSIGDNSNQPQHF. CDR3 DNA: TGTGCCAGTAGTATAGGAGACAATAGCAATCAGCCCCAGCATTTT.

V is TRBV7-6 and J is TRBJ1-3, with TRBD1 identical over 7 bases. The CDR3 totals 16 residues. Trimming cost V 5 bases and J 3 bases; bases outside gene matches: 10. The germline V gene has CDR1 SGHVS and CDR2 FNYEAQ. The CDR3 nucleotides are TGTGCCAGCAGCCCCATTGAGGGGGCGTATGGAAACACCATATATTTT. Protein sequence: CASSPIEGAYGNTIYF.

The genes are TRBV10-3 and TRBJ2-5, with 10 bases identical to TRBD1. The better agreement between TRBJ2-7 and the DNA end casts doubt on the J call. Per germline, CDR1 ENHRY and CDR2 SYGVKD. The CDR3 runs 12 residues. DNA of the CDR3: TGTGCCATCGGGACAGGGGTCGGCGAGCAGTACTTC. As protein: CAIGTGVGEQYF.

The chain has TRBV9 and TRBJ2-1; 15 positions agree with TRBD2. Germline trimming cut 3 bases from V and 2 bases from J; bases unmatched to any gene: 3. Germline CDR1 is SGDLS and CDR2 is YYNGEE. The CDR3 spans 17 residues. The chain's CDR3 is CASSAGTSGGTYNEQFF. CDR3 DNA: TGTGCCAGCAGCGCCGGGACTAGCGGGGGGACCTACAATGAGCAGTTCTTC.

This clone was seen once. The chain joins TRBV5-1 to TRBJ2-3, with 9 bases aligning to TRBD2. The germline CDR1 and CDR2 sequences are SGHRS and YFSETQ. The ends lost 5 bases at V and 4 bases at J; junction bases unmatched: 8. CDR3 size: 15 residues. As DNA, the CDR3 is TGCGCCAGCAGGAGAGGGACTAGCATTTCAGATACGCAGTATTTT. As protein: CASRRGTSISDTQYF. Looking up the rest from reference TRBV5-1 and TRBJ2-3 gives the full variable domain: KAGVTQTPRYLIKTRGQQVTLSCSPISGHRSVSWYQQTPGQGLQFLFEYFSETQRNKGNFPGRFSGRQFSNSRSEMNVSTLELGDSALYLCASRRGTSISDTQYFGPGTRLTVL.

The chain is built from TRBV19 and TRBJ1-5; TRBD1 matches at 7 bases. The CDR3 loop spans 14 amino acids. From germline, CDR1 is LNHDA and CDR2 SQIVND (reference sequence). V shed 6 bases and J 2 bases; nucleotides not matched to a gene: 4. This CDR3 is CASRDRLRNQPQHF. In DNA form, the CDR3 reads TGTGCCAGTAGGGACAGGTTGCGCAATCAGCCCCAGCATTTT.

This sequence joins TRBV25-1 and TRBJ2-3, with D unresolved. The CDR3 runs 13 residues. Germline V lookup: CDR1 MGHDK, CDR2 SYGVNS. Trimming removed 5 bases at V and 1 base at J, with 7 bases between. In DNA, the CDR3 is TGTGCCAGCAGTCCCCAGGGCACAGATACGCAGTATTTT. This gives the protein CASSPQGTDTQYF.

The J gene is TRBJ1-6, the V gene TRBV18; 9 bases match TRBD1. Germline CDR1 is KGHSH and CDR2 is LQKENI. Germline trimming cut 3 bases from V and 10 bases from J; bases unmatched to any gene: 10. This CDR3 is 16 amino acids long. The DNA of the CDR3 is TGTGCCAGCTCACCCTCCCCCGGACAGGGGTCCTCACCCCTCCACTTT. It is translated as CASSPSPGQGSSPLHF.

The chain links TRBV7-3 to TRBJ2-1; 9 bases are a match to TRBD2. Germline V gives CDR1 SGHTA, CDR2 FQGTGA. V trimming: 3 bases; J trimming: 10 bases; junction bases outside the gene matches: 7. This CDR3 contains 14 residues. This chain's CDR3 is CASSFPAGGREQFF. DNA of the CDR3: TGTGCCAGCAGCTTCCCAGCGGGAGGTCGCGAGCAGTTCTTC.

The gene calls are TRBV7-3 and TRBJ1-1; D gene unclear. The germline gives CDR1 SGHTA, CDR2 FQGTGA. This CDR3 spans 15 amino acids. Trimming left V 2 bases short and J 3 bases short, with 13 bases between. CDR3 DNA: TGTGCCAGCAGCTTAGTCCCGGGGAGGGACACTGAAGCTTTCTTT. It is translated as CASSLVPGRDTEAFF. The full variable domain, with the rest looked up from reference TRBV7-3 and TRBJ1-1, is GAGVSQTPSNKVTEKGKYVELRCDPISGHTALYWYRQSLGQGPEFLIYFQGTGAADDSGLPNDRFFAVRPEGSVSTLKIQRTERGDSAVYLCASSLVPGRDTEAFFGQGTRLTVV.

The rearrangement joins TRBV5-1 to TRBJ1-4; D not resolved. Deletions cut 0 bases from V and 0 bases from J, with 6 bases between. CDR3 length: 15 amino acids. Germline CDR1 is SGHRS and CDR2 is YFSETQ. Here the CDR3 reads CASSLARSTNEKLFF. The CDR3 DNA reads as TGCGCCAGCAGCTTGGCCAGATCAACTAATGAAAAACTGTTTTTT.

The chain recombines TRBV7-9 with TRBJ1-2; no clear D. Germline loops: CDR1 SEHNR, CDR2 FQNEAQ (reference sequence). This CDR3 is built from 13 residues. Deletions cut 3 bases from V and 5 bases from J, with 10 bases between. CDR3 sequence: CASSFERAYGYTF. The CDR3 DNA reads TGTGCCAGCAGCTTTGAGAGGGCGTATGGCTACACCTTC.

The V call is TRBV5-6, the J call TRBJ2-4; 9 bases map to TRBD1. CDR3 length equals 18 residues. The germline gives CDR1 SGHDT, CDR2 YYEEEE. After removal of 4 bases from V and 0 bases from J, the junction contained 11 bases not matched to a gene. The CDR3 spells CASSTGQGSLIAKNIQYF. The DNA for the CDR3 is TGTGCCAGCAGCACGGGACAGGGCAGTCTCATAGCCAAAAACATTCAGTACTTC. The full variable domain, rest sourced from reference TRBV5-6 and TRBJ2-4, is DAGVTQSPTHLIKTRGQQVTLRCSPKSGHDTVSWYQQALGQGPQFIFQYYEEEERQRGNFPDRFSGHQFPNYSSELNVNALLLGDSALYLCASSTGQGSLIAKNIQYFGAGTRLSVL.

This rearrangement joins TRBV6-1 to TRBJ2-3; 9 bases align to TRBD2. Germline lookup yields CDR1 MNHNS and CDR2 SASEGT. J lost 0 bases, V lost 4 bases, and 5 bases had no gene match. The CDR3 is 16 residues long. This chain's CDR3 is CASSVSSGASTDTQYF. DNA for the CDR3: TGTGCCAGCAGTGTTTCTAGCGGGGCTAGCACAGATACGCAGTATTTT.

This clone has just one count. The CDR3 loop is CASSIDLRGEQYF. The CDR3 coding sequence is TGTGCCAGTAGTATAGATCTCCGGGGAGAGCAGTACTTC. This chain joins TRBV19 and TRBJ2-7; D may be TRBD2 (5 bases). V lost 0 bases and J lost 7, with 10 bases in between. CDR1 is LNHDA, CDR2 SQIVND, per germline (reference sequence). CDR3 length: 13 amino acids.

The rearrangement links TRBV4-1 to TRBJ2-7; tentative D call: TRBD2 (5 bases). CDR1 MGHRA and CDR2 YSYEKL come from the germline V gene. The length of the CDR3 is 16 residues. V lost 0 bases and J 2 bases, leaving 14 bases between the germline ends. CDR3 sequence: CASSQDRADFTYEQYF. Written as DNA, the CDR3 is TGCGCCAGCAGCCAAGATCGGGCGGACTTTACCTACGAGCAGTACTTC.

V and J are TRBV4-1 and TRBJ2-7, with a tentative D call TRBD1 (6 bases). This CDR3 is built from 14 residues. Trimming took off 4 bases at V and 3 bases at J, with 13 bases between the two ends. Germline V gene sequence: CDR1 MGHRA, CDR2 YSYEKL. Here the CDR3 DNA reads TGCGCCAGCAGCCCGACAGGCGCTTACTACGAGCAGTACTTC. It translates to CASSPTGAYYEQYF.

The chain combines TRBV18 with TRBJ2-3, with no clear D. The germline V gene has CDR1 KGHSH and CDR2 LQKENI. The CDR3 is made up of 15 amino acids. The germline V and J ends were trimmed by 3 bases and 0 bases, with 10 bases remaining between them. CDR3 nucleotide sequence: TGTGCCAGCTCACCCGCTCGCGGTAGCACAGATACGCAGTATTTT. This translates into CASSPARGSTDTQYF.

This clone was detected once. The chain recombines TRBV5-1 with TRBJ2-3, with D maybe TRBD2 (5 bases). V dropped 0 bases and J dropped 1 base, with 9 bases sitting between them. CDR3 size: 15 residues. The germline V gene encodes CDR1 SGHRS and CDR2 YFSETQ. CDR3 DNA sequence: TGCGCCAGCAGCTTGGAAGGGAGAGGCACAGATACGCAGTATTTT. Its protein is CASSLEGRGTDTQYF.

J is TRBJ2-6 and V is TRBV11-2; tentative D call: TRBD1 (5 bases). Germline assignment: CDR1 SGHAT and CDR2 FQNNGV. V lost 5 bases, J lost 4 bases, and 12 bases lay in between. The CDR3 is 15 residues long. CDR3 DNA sequence: TGTGCCAGCAGCCCCAGGGTTCCCGGGGCCAACGTCCTGACTTTC. It translates to CASSPRVPGANVLTF.

This chain joins TRBV19 and TRBJ1-5; D might be TRBD1 (6 bases). V dropped 4 bases and J dropped 3 bases, with 10 bases sitting between them. Germline V gene sequence: CDR1 LNHDA, CDR2 SQIVND (reference sequence). The CDR3 covers 14 residues. The CDR3 coding sequence is TGTGCCAGTAGTACGGGACAAAACAATCAGCCCCAGCATTTT. Amino acid sequence: CASSTGQNNQPQHF.

This clone was recorded a few times. This chain uses TRBV5-1 with TRBJ2-3; tentatively, D is TRBD2 (5 bases). The germline CDR1 and CDR2 sequences are SGHRS and YFSETQ. Trimming cost V 5 bases and J 10 bases, with 20 bases left between them. CDR3 length: 14 residues. The CDR3 protein is CASSEGPGVGAQYF. CDR3 coding DNA: TGCGCCAGCAGTGAGGGCCCCGGGGTTGGGGCGCAGTATTTT.